This T cell receptor (beta chain) was recovered during a study of naive and memory T cell subsets. Study-level findings and limits: TCR transcript changes with activation or differentiation may affect this RNA method.

Per germline, CDR1 DFQATT and CDR2 SNEGSKA (reference sequence). With 1 base removed from V and 2 bases from J, the gap between germline ends came to 7 bases. This CDR3 is 13 amino acids long. Four PCR rounds used nested alpha and beta constant region primers plus the SP2 primer. Via MiXCR, TCRdb re-called the 5' RACE reads, giving one row per CDR3 protein. This repertoire shows 57,000 or so distinct CDR3 sequences, 5.5% to 8.5% found once; its top ten account for over 7.5%. There are many counts of this clonotype. Its antigen is unknown. A UMI-containing oligonucleotide was joined by 3' ligation to the TCR cDNA template. Whole-blood samples were roughly 2.3 ml of peripheral blood from healthy adult volunteers.

The receptor was isolated from a male donor in good health. The chain combines TRBV20-1 with TRBJ2-3; tentatively, D is TRBD2 (5 bases). The CDR3, as DNA: TGCAGTGCTAGAGGGGAGTTCACAGATACGCAGTATTTT. It is translated as CSARGEFTDTQYF.